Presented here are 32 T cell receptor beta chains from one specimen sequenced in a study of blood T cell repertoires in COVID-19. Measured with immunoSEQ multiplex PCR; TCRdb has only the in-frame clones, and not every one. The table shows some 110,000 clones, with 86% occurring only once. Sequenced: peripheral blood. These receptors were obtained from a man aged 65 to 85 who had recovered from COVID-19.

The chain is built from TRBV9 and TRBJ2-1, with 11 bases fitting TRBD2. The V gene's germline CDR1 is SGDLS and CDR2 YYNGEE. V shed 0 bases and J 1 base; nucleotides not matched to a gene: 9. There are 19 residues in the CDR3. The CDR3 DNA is TGTGCCAGCAGCGTAGTAGGGACTAGCGGCCCGGGATCCTACAATGAGCAGTTCTTC. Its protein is CASSVVGTSGPGSYNEQFF.

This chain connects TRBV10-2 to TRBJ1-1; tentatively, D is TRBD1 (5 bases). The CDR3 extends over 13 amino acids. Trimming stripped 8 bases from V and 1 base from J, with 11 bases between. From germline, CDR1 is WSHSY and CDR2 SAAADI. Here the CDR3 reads CASGFQGNTEAFF. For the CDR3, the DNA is TGCGCCAGCGGATTTCAGGGGAACACTGAAGCTTTCTTT.

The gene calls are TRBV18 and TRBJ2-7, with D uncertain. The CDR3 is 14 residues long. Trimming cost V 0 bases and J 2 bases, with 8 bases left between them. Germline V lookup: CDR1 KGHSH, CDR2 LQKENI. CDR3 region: CASSPPSRPYEQYF. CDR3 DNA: TGTGCCAGCTCACCACCGTCGAGGCCCTACGAGCAGTACTTC.

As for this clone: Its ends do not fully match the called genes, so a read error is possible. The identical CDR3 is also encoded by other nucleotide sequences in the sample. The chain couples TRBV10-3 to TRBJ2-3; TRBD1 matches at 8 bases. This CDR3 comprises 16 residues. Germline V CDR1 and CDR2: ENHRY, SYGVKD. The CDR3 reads CAIRERLQGGTDTQYF. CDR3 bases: TGTGCCATCAGGGAAAGATTACAGGGGGGAACAGATACACAGTATTTT.

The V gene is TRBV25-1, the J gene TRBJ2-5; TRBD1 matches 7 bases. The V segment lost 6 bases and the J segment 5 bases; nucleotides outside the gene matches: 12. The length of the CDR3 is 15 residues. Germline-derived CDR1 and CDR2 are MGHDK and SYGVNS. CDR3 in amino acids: CASSQGGRGSETQYF. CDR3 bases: TGTGCCAGCAGCCAAGGGGGCAGGGGAAGTGAGACCCAGTACTTC.

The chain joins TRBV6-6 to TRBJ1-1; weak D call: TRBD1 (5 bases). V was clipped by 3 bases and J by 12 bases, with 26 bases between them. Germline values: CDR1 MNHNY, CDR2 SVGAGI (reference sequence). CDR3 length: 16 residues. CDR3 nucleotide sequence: TGTGCCAGCAGTTATGCGTTGGGGCAGTCCCAACCCGGGCCTTTCTTT. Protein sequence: CASSYALGQSQPGPFF.

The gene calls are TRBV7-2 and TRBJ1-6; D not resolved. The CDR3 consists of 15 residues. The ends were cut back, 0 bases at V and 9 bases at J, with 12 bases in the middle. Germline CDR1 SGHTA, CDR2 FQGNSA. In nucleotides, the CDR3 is TGTGCCAGCAGCTTAGCACTCGGAGGCGGTTCACCCCTCCACTTT. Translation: CASSLALGGGSPLHF.

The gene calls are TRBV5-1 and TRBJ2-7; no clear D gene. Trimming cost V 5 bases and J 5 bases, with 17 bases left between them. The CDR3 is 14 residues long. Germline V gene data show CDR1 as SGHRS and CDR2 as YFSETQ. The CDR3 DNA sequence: TGCGCCAGCAGAACCGGAATAGGCACTAACGAGCAGTACTTC. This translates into CASRTGIGTNEQYF.

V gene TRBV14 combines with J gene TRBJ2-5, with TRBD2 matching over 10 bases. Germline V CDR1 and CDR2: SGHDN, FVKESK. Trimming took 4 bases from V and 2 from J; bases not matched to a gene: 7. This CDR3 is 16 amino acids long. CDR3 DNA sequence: TGTGCCAGCAGCCCGCTGACTAGCGGGCGACAAGAGACCCAGTACTTC. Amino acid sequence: CASSPLTSGRQETQYF.

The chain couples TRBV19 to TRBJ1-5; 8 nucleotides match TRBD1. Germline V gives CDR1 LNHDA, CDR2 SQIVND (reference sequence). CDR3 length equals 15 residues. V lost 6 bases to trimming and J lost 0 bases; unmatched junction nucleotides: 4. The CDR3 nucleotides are TGTGCCAGTAGGGACAGGGACCCTAGCAATCAGCCCCAGCATTTT. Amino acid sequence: CASRDRDPSNQPQHF.

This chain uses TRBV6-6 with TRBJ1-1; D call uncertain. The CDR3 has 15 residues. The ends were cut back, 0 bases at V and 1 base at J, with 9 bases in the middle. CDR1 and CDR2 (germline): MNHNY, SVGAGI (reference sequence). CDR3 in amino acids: CASSYSPGENTEAFF. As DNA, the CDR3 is TGTGCCAGCAGTTACTCGCCGGGAGAGAACACTGAAGCTTTCTTT.

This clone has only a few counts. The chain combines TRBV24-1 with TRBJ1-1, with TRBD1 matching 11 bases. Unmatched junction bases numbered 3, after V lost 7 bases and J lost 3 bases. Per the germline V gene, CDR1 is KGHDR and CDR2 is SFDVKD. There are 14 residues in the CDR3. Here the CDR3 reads CATSPGQGDTEAFF. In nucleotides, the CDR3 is TGTGCCACCAGCCCGGGACAGGGGGACACTGAAGCTTTCTTT.

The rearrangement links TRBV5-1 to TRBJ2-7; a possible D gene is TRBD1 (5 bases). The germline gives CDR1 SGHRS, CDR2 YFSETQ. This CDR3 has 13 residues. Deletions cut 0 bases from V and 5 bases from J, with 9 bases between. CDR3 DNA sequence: TGCGCCAGCAGCTTGGCCCAGGGCGACGAGCAGTACTTC. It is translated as CASSLAQGDEQYF.

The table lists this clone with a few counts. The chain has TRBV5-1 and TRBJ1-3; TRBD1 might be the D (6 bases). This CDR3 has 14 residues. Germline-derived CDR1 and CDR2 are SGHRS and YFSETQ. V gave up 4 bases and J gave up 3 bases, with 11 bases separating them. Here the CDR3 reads CASSVGGYGNTIYF. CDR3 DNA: TGCGCCAGCAGCGTAGGGGGTTATGGAAACACCATATATTTT.

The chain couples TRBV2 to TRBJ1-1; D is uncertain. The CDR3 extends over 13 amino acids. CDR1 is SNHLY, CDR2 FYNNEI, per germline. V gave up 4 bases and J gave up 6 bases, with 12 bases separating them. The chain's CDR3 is CASSGAPRSEAFF. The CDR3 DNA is TGTGCCAGCAGTGGGGCCCCGCGCTCTGAAGCTTTCTTT.

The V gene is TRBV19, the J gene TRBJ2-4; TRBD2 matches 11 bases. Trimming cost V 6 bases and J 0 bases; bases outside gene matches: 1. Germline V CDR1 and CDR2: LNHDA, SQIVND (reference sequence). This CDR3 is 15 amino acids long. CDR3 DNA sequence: TGTGCCAGTAGAGGGACTAGCGGAGCCAAAAACATTCAGTACTTC. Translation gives CASRGTSGAKNIQYF.

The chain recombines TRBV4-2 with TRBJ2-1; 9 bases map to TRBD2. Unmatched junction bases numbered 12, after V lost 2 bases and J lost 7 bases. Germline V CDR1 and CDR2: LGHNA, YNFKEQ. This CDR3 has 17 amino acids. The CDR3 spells CASSQYFLAGDVNEQFF. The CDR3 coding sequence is TGTGCCAGCAGCCAATATTTTTTAGCGGGAGACGTAAATGAGCAGTTCTTC.

The CDR3 DNA is TGTGCCAGTAGTATAAGTCGGCGGGAGGGCACCGGGGAGCTGTTTTTT. The encoded protein is CASSISRREGTGELFF. The genes are TRBV19 and TRBJ2-2; 9 positions agree with TRBD2. The CDR3 loop spans 16 amino acids. Per the germline V gene, CDR1 is LNHDA and CDR2 is SQIVND (reference sequence). With 2 bases clipped from V and 4 bases from J, the junction kept 5 bases outside the gene matches.

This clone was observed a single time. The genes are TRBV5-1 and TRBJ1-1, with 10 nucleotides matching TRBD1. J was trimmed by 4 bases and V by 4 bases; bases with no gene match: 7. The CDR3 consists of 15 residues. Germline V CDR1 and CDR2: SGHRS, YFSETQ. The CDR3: CASSPGTGVGTEAFF. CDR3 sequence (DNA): TGCGCCAGCAGCCCCGGGACAGGGGTTGGCACTGAAGCTTTCTTT.

CDR3 residues: CASSLPGQPETQYF. The CDR3 nucleotides read TGTGCCAGCAGCTTACCGGGACAACCAGAGACCCAGTACTTC. This chain uses TRBV5-6 with TRBJ2-5, with a possible D match to TRBD1 (6 bases). V was trimmed by 2 bases and J by 4 bases, leaving 12 bases between them. Germline V gives CDR1 SGHDT, CDR2 YYEEEE. The CDR3 is made up of 14 amino acids.

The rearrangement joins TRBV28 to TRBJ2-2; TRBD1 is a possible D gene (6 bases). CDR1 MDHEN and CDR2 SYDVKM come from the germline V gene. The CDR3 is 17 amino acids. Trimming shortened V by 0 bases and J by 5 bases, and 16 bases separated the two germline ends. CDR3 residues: CASSLWSGQGLTGELFF. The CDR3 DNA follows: TGTGCCAGCAGTTTATGGTCTGGGCAGGGGTTAACCGGGGAGCTGTTTTTT.

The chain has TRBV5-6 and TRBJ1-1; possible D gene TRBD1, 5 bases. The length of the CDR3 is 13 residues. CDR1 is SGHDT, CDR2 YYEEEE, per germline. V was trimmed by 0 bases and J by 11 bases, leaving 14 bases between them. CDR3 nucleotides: TGTGCCAGCAGCTTGGCTCAGGAGCGGGGGGCTTTCTTT. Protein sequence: CASSLAQERGAFF.

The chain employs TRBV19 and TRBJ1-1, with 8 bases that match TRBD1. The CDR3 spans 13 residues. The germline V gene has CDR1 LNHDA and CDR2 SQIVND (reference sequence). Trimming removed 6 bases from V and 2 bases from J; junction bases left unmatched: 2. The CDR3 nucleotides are TGTGCCAGTAGCCAGGGGGCAAACACTGAAGCTTTCTTT. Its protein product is CASSQGANTEAFF.

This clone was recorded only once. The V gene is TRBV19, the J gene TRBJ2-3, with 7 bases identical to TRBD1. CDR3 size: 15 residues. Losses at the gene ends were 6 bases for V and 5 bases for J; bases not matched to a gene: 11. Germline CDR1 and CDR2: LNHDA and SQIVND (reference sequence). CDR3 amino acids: CASSPRDSLIDTQYF. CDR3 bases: TGTGCCAGTAGCCCTAGGGACAGCCTGATAGATACGCAGTATTTT.

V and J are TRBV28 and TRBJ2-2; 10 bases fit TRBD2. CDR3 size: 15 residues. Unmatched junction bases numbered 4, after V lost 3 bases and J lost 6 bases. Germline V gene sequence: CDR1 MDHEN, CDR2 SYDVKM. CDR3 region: CASSFLAGAPGELFF. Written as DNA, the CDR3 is TGTGCCAGCAGTTTTCTAGCGGGAGCACCCGGGGAGCTGTTTTTT.

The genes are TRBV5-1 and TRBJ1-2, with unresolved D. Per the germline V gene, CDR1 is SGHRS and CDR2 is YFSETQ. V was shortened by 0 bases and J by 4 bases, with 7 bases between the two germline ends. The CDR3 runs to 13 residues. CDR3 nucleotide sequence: TGCGCCAGCAGCTTGGTGTCGAGCTATGGCTACACCTTC. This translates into CASSLVSSYGYTF.

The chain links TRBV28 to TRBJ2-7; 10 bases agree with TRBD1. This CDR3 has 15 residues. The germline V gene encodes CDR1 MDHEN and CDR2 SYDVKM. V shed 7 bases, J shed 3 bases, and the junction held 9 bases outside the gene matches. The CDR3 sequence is CASKPRGQGSYEQYF. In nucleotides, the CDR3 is TGTGCCAGCAAACCCAGGGGACAGGGGAGCTACGAGCAGTACTTC.

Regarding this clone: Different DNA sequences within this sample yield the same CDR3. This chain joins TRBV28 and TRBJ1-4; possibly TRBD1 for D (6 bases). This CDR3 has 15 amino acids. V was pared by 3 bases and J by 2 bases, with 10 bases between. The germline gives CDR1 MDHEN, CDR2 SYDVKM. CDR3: CASSLPGATNEKLFF. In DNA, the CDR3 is TGTGCCAGCAGTTTGCCAGGGGCGACTAATGAAAAACTGTTTTTT.

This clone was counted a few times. The CDR3 DNA is TGCGCCAGCAGCCAGGGACAGGAATTGAACGAGCAGTACTTC. This gives the protein CASSQGQELNEQYF. The gene calls are TRBV5-1 and TRBJ2-7, with TRBD1 identical over 8 bases. CDR3 length equals 14 residues. CDR1 is SGHRS, CDR2 YFSETQ, per germline. With 4 bases clipped from V and 5 bases from J, the junction kept 8 bases outside the gene matches. The full variable domain, rest sourced from reference TRBV5-1 and TRBJ2-7, is KAGVTQTPRYLIKTRGQQVTLSCSPISGHRSVSWYQQTPGQGLQFLFEYFSETQRNKGNFPGRFSGRQFSNSRSEMNVSTLELGDSALYLCASSQGQELNEQYFGPGTRLTVT.

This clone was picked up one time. The CDR3 spells CASSRGQFSGNTIYF. CDR3 DNA sequence: TGTGCCAGCAGTCGGGGACAGTTCTCTGGAAACACCATATATTTT. The chain couples TRBV6-5 to TRBJ1-3; 7 nucleotides agree with TRBD1. This CDR3 spans 15 amino acids. V was pared by 5 bases and J by 0 bases, with 4 bases of the junction left unmatched. Per the germline V gene, CDR1 is MNHEY and CDR2 is SVGAGI.

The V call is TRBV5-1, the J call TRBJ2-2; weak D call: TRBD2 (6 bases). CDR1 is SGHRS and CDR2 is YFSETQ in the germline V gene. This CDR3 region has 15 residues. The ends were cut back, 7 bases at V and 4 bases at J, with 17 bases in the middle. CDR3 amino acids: CASLPGGISTGELFF. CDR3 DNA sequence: TGCGCCAGCCTCCCCGGAGGGATCAGCACCGGGGAGCTGTTTTTT.

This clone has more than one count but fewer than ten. The CDR3 loop reads CATSRDRASATYEQYF. As DNA, the CDR3 is TGTGCCACCAGCAGAGATAGGGCTAGCGCGACCTACGAGCAGTACTTC. V usage is TRBV15 and J usage is TRBJ2-7; the D gene is possibly TRBD2 (6 bases). The CDR3 sequence is 16 residues long. Looked up from germline, CDR1 is LNHNV and CDR2 is YYDKDF (reference sequence). Trimming left V 0 bases short and J 2 bases short, with 14 bases between.